This T cell receptor (beta chain) is drawn from a study of blood T cell repertoires in COVID-19. The overall study: Samples of COVID-19 (acute and convalescent) were obtained from the United States, Italy and Spain. PBMCs, B-cell-depleted T cells, or T cells were the source of the cDNA or gDNA that made up the material.

The CDR3 spans 15 residues. Germline V gene lookup returns CDR1 SGHAT and CDR2 FQNNGV. V dropped 0 bases and J dropped 8 bases, with 13 bases sitting between them. Original handling: Reference gene primer amplification in the assay estimated nucleated cell counts. The data were produced by immunoSEQ multiplex PCR, yet TCRdb's version contains in-frame clones alone and is incomplete. V and J calls and clone size are as listed in that table; D and trimming were resolved from the DNA. The table shows tens of thousands of clones, with approximately 86% occurring only once. Specimen: peripheral blood. V usage is TRBV11-2 and J usage is TRBJ1-4, with D hard to call. The TCR was taken from a man in his 70s with acute or convalescent COVID-19. CDR3 sequence: CASSLDPSGGEKLFF. The CDR3, as DNA: TGTGCCAGCAGCTTAGACCCCTCAGGAGGGGAAAAACTGTTTTTT.